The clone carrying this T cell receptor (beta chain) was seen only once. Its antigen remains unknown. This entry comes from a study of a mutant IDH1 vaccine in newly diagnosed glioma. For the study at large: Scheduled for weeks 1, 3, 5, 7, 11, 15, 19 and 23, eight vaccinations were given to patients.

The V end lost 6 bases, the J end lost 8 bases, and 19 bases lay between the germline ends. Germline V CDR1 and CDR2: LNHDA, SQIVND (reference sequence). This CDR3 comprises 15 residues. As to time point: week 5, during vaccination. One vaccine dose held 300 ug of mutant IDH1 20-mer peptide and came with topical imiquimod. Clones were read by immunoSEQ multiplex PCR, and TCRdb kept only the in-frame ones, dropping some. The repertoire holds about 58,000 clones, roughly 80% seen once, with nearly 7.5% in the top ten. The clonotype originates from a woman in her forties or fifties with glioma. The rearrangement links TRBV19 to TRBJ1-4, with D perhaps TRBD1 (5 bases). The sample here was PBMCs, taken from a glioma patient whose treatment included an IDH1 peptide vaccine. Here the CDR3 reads CASRPDTTPYEKLFF. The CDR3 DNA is TGTGCCAGTAGGCCGGACACTACCCCGTACGAAAAACTGTTTTTT. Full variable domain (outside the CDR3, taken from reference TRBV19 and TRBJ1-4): DGGITQSPKYLFRKEGQNVTLSCEQNLNHDAMYWYRQDPGQGLRLIYYSQIVNDFQKGDIAEGYSVSREKKESFPLTVTSAQKNPTAFYLCASRPDTTPYEKLFFGSGTQLSVL.